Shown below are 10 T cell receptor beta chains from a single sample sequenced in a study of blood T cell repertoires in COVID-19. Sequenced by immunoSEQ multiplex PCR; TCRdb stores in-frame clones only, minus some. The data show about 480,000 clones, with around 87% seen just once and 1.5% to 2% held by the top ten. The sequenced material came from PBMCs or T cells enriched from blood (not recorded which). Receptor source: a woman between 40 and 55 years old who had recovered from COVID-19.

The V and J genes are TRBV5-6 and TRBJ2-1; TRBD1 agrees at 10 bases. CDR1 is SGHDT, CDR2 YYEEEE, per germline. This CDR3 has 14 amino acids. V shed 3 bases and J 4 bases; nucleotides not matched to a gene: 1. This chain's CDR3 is CASSSGQGYNEQFF. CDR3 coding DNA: TGTGCCAGCAGCTCGGGACAGGGGTACAATGAGCAGTTCTTC.

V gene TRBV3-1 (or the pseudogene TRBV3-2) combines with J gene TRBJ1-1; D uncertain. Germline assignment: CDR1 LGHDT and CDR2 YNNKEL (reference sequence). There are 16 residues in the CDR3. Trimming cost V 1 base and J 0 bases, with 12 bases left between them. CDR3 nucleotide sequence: TGTGCCAGCAGCCAAGGTAAGAGAAACTTGAACACTGAAGCTTTCTTT. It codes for CASSQGKRNLNTEAFF.

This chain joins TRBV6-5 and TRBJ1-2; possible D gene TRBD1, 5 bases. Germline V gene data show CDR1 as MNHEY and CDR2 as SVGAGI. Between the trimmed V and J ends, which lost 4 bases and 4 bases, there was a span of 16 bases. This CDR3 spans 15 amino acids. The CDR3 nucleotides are TGTGCCAGCAGTTTCACCCCTAAAGGGGTCTATGGCTACACCTTC. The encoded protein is CASSFTPKGVYGYTF.

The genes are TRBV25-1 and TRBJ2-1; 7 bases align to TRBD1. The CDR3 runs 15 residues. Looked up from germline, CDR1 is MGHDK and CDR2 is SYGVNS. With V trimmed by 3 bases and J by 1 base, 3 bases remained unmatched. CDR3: CASSDWDRSYNEQFF. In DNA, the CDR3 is TGTGCCAGCAGTGATTGGGACAGATCCTACAATGAGCAGTTCTTC. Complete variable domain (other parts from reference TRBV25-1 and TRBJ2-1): EADIYQTPRYLVIGTGKKITLECSQTMGHDKMYWYQQDPGMELHLIHYSYGVNSTEKGDLSSESTVSRIRTEHFPLTLESARPSHTSQYLCASSDWDRSYNEQFFGPGTRLTVL.

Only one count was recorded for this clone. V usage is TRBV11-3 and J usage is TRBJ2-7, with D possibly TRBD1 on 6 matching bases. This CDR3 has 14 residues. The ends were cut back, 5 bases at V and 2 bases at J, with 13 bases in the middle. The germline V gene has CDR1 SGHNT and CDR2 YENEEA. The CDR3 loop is CASSPWGRTYEQYF. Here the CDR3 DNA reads TGTGCCAGCAGCCCCTGGGGGCGAACCTACGAGCAGTACTTC. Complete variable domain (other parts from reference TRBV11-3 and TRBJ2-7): EAGVVQSPRYKIIEKKQPVAFWCNPISGHNTLYWYLQNLGQGPELLIRYENEEAVDDSQLPKDRFSAERLKGVDSTLKIQPAELGDSAVYLCASSPWGRTYEQYFGPGTRLTVT.

As DNA, the CDR3 is TGTGCCATCAGTGGGGGAGTGAACACTGAAGCTTTCTTT. Its protein is CAISGGVNTEAFF. The chain combines TRBV10-3 with TRBJ1-1; D gene uncertain. This CDR3 contains 13 residues. Germline CDR1 and CDR2: ENHRY and SYGVKD. Trimming stripped 4 bases from V and 0 bases from J, with 6 bases between.

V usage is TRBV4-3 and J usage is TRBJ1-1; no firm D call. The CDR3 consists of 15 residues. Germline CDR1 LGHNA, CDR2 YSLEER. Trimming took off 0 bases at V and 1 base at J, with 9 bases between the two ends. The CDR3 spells CASSQDVQQNTEAFF. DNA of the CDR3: TGCGCCAGCAGCCAAGACGTACAGCAGAACACTGAAGCTTTCTTT.

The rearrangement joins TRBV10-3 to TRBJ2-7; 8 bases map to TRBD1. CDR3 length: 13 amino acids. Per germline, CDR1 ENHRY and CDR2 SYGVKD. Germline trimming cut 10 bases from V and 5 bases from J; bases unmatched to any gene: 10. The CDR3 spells CATSPGQEDEQYF. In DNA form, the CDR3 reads TGTGCCACCTCCCCGGGACAGGAAGACGAGCAGTACTTC.

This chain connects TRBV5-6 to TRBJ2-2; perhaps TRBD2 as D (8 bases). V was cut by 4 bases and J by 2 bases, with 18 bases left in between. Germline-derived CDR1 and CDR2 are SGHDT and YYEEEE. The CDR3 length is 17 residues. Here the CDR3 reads CASSAREGQRNTGELFF. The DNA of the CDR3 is TGTGCCAGCAGCGCCCGGGAGGGACAGAGAAACACCGGGGAGCTGTTTTTT.

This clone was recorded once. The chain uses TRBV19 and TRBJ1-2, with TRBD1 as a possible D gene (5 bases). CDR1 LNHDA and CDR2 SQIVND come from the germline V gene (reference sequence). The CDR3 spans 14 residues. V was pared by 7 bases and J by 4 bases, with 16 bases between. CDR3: CASNSGGAPYGYTF. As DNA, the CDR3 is TGTGCCAGTAATTCCGGAGGGGCCCCCTATGGCTACACCTTC.